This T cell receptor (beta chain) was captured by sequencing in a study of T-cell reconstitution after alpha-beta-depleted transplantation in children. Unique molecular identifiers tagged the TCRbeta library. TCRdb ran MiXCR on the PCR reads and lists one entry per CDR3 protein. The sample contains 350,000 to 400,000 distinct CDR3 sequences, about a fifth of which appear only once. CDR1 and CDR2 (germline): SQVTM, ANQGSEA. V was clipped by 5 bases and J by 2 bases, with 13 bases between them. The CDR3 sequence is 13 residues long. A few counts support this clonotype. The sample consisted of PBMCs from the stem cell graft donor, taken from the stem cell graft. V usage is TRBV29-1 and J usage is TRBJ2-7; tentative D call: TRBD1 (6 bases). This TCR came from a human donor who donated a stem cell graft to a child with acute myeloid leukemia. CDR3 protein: CSVSRDKPYEQYF. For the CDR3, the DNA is TGCAGCGTTTCCCGGGACAAGCCCTACGAGCAGTACTTC.